This entry concerns a single T cell receptor (beta chain). Different DNA sequences within this sample yield the same CDR3. This sample was taken from a study of preoperative IRX-2 immunotherapy in early breast cancer. Trimming stripped 5 bases from V and 0 bases from J, with 7 bases between. The germline V gene encodes CDR1 SEHNR and CDR2 FQNEAQ (reference sequence). This CDR3 contains 13 residues. Noted treatment: preoperative locoregional IRX-2 cytokine immunotherapy. Samples came from a phase Ib trial of preoperative locoregional IRX-2 cytokine immunotherapy. Sequencing used immunoSEQ multiplex PCR; TCRdb keeps in-frame clones, though not all of them. The sample holds tens of thousands of clones, around 91% seen once.

This sample was obtained from a patient treated with IRX-2 immunotherapy. The chain has TRBV7-9 and TRBJ1-1; maybe TRBD1 (5 bases). The clonotype was recovered from a human donor with breast cancer. The CDR3 here is CASSRGLNTEAFF. The CDR3 bases are TGTGCCAGCAGCAGGGGCCTGAACACTGAAGCTTTCTTT.